A selection of T cell receptor beta chains follows, all from one sample in a study of monozygotic twins with cystic fibrosis. Generated by immunoSEQ multiplex PCR, the TCRdb table keeps only in-frame clones and is missing some. The data contain 11,000 to 15,000 clones, 70% to 90% of them singletons. Input material: blood. These receptors all stem from a boy aged 10-17 years with cystic fibrosis. CDR3s include the opening cysteine and the closing phenylalanine or tryptophan.

V: TRBV28
J: TRBJ1-6
CDR3: CASSLGTDSSPLHF

V: TRBV2
J: TRBJ1-1
CDR3: CASSAGRNTEAFF

V: TRBV27
J: TRBJ1-5
CDR3: CASSPAGAGGQPQHF

V: TRBV30
J: TRBJ1-3
CDR3: CASDAPHGNTIYF

V: TRBV7-6
J: TRBJ2-5
CDR3: CASSLSSGFETQYF

V: TRBV5-6
J: TRBJ1-6
CDR3: CASSTYGTGGNSPLHF

V: TRBV18
J: TRBJ2-2
CDR3: CASSPRTGGTGELFF

V: TRBV9
J: TRBJ2-1
CDR3: CASSVDGQGNEQFF

V: TRBV18
J: TRBJ2-7
CDR3: CASSPRSGGAYEQYF

V: TRBV9
J: TRBJ2-1
CDR3: CASNIGDYHNEQFF

V: TRBV18
J: TRBJ1-2
CDR3: CASSPAGNYGYTF

V: TRBV27
J: TRBJ2-1
CDR3: CASSLSRGGVNEQFF

V: TRBV6-5
J: TRBJ2-1
CDR3: CATRDSGSVYNEQFF

V: TRBV5-1
J: TRBJ2-2
CDR3: CASSLEWVTGELFF

V: TRBV27
J: TRBJ2-3
CDR3: CASSLSGDTQYF

V: TRBV15
J: TRBJ2-1
CDR3: CATSRPGQVNNEQFF

V: TRBV25-1
J: TRBJ1-5
CDR3: CASSDRGPGNQPQHF

V: TRBV2
J: TRBJ2-2
CDR3: CASSLSGRVDGELFF

V: TRBV7-9
J: TRBJ2-7
CDR3: CASSFGQGVGYEQYF

V: TRBV28
J: TRBJ2-1
CDR3: CASSSASGSSYNEQFF

V: TRBV11-2
J: TRBJ1-1
CDR3: CASSSHRGQNTEAFF

V: TRBV9
J: TRBJ2-7
CDR3: CASSPGLPYEQYF

V: TRBV18
J: TRBJ2-4
CDR3: CASSPYAQGAKNIQYF

V: TRBV2
J: TRBJ1-5
CDR3: CASSVLGQPQHF

V: TRBV19
J: TRBJ1-2
CDR3: CASTMEGFHYGYTF

V: TRBV11-2
J: TRBJ1-4
CDR3: CASSRDRGREKLFF

V: TRBV7-3
J: TRBJ1-1
CDR3: CASSLNAGITEAFF

V: TRBV6-1
J: TRBJ2-1
CDR3: CASSELASSYNEQFF

V: TRBV5-1
J: TRBJ1-2
CDR3: CASSYIGAKFSGRTYGYTF

V: TRBV4-1
J: TRBJ1-2
CDR3: CASSQEKVWVLNYGYTF

V: TRBV15
J: TRBJ2-1
CDR3: CATSRPQGKYNEQFF

V: TRBV11-3
J: TRBJ2-3
CDR3: CASSLAIHALGSHADTQYF

V: TRBV13
J: TRBJ2-1
CDR3: CASSLGLTGLLPGEQFF

V: TRBV27
J: TRBJ1-2
CDR3: CASSFMGRRDGYTF

V: TRBV9
J: TRBJ1-6
CDR3: CASSPQRFNSPLHF

V: TRBV30
J: TRBJ1-2
CDR3: CAWWGFLGRGRANYGYTF

V: TRBV27
J: TRBJ2-3
CDR3: CASSLQAGVTQYF

V: TRBV5-6
J: TRBJ2-6
CDR3: CASSLERISGANVLTF

V: TRBV7-9
J: TRBJ2-5
CDR3: CASRPTPGVQETQYF